This entry describes one T cell receptor beta chain. Its antigen is unidentified. The source of the sample is a study of T cells after posttransplantation cyclophosphamide. A marrow graft followed busulfan-fludarabine conditioning, with cyclophosphamide on days +3 and +4. Findings and caveats of the study: Recipient CMV seropositivity and CMV reactivation strongly tracked TRB clonality.

The table came from immunoSEQ multiplex PCR; TCRdb's copy has only in-frame clones and leaves some out. Here the sample spans 3,000 to 3,500 clones, approximately 85% being singletons. The CDR3 length is 15 residues. The germline gives CDR1 MGHRA, CDR2 YSYEKL. V lost 2 bases to trimming and J lost 2 bases, with 12 bases between them. The chain has TRBV4-1 and TRBJ1-2; D ambiguous. The source of this sequence is a female patient in her fifties or sixties who received an allogeneic stem cell transplant from an unrelated donor, was CMV-positive, and had acute and chronic GVHD. The graft donor may account for some of the T cells. The material was PBMCs, obtained after allogeneic stem cell transplant with posttransplant cyclophosphamide. The CDR3 region has the DNA TGCGCCAGCAGCCAACAGAATGAAAAAAACTATGGCTACACCTTC. It specifies CASSQQNEKNYGYTF.